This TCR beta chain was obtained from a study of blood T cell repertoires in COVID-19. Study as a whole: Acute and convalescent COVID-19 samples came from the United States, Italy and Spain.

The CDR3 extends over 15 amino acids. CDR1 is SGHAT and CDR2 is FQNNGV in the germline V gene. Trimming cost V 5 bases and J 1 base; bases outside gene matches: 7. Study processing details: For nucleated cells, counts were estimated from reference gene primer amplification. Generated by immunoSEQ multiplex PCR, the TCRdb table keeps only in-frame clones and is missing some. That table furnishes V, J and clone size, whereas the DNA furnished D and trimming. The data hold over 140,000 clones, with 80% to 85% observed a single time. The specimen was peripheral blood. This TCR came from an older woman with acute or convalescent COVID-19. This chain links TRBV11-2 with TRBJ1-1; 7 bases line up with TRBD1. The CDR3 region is CASSHRGQANTEAFF. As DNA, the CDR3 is TGTGCCAGCAGCCATAGAGGACAGGCGAACACTGAAGCTTTCTTT.